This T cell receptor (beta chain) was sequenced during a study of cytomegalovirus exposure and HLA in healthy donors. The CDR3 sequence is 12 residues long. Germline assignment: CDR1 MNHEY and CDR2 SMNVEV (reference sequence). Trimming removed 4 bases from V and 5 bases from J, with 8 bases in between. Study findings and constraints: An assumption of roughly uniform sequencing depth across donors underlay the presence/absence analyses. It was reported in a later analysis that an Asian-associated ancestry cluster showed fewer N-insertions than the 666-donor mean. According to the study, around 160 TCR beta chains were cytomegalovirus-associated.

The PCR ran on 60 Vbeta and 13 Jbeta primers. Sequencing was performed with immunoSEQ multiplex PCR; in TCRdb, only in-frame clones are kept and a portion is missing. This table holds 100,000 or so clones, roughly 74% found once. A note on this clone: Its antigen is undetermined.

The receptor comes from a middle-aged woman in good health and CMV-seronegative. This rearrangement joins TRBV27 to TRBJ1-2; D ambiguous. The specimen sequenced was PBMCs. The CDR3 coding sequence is TGTGCCAGCAGTTCTGGCAGGTATGGCTACACCTTC. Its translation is CASSSGRYGYTF.